Presented here are 16 T cell receptor beta chains from one specimen sequenced in a study of shared clonotypes between healthy human individuals. The naive CD8 subset, CD45RO-negative cells positively selected for CCR7, excluded terminally differentiated effector memory CD45RA+ cells. Clones were sequenced by immunoSEQ multiplex PCR, and TCRdb holds only the in-frame ones, with some missing. This table holds around 2,000,000 clones, about 92% found once. The specimen sequenced was naive CD8+ T cells from PBMCs. These receptors were collected from a young man in good health. Some clones in this sample may be carry-over from other donors' samples.

This clone was seen once. The CDR3: CASSIEARSNQPQHF. The CDR3 region has the DNA TGTGCCAGTAGTATAGAGGCCCGGAGCAATCAGCCCCAGCATTTT. V is TRBV19 and J is TRBJ1-5; D call uncertain. Between the trimmed V and J ends, which lost 0 bases and 1 base, there was a span of 7 bases. Germline loops: CDR1 LNHDA, CDR2 SQIVND (reference sequence). CDR3 size: 15 residues.

V and J are TRBV6-6 and TRBJ2-2; D gene uncertain. Per germline, CDR1 MNHNY and CDR2 SVGAGI (reference sequence). The CDR3 covers 11 residues. Trimming left V 7 bases short and J 8 bases short, with 8 bases between. This CDR3 reads CASIALGELFF. In DNA, the CDR3 is TGTGCCAGCATCGCTTTAGGGGAGCTGTTTTTT.

This clone came up a few times. The V gene is TRBV4-1, the J gene TRBJ2-7; the D is unclear. With 1 base removed from V and 0 bases from J, the gap between germline ends came to 10 bases. The CDR3 extends over 15 amino acids. The germline V gene encodes CDR1 MGHRA and CDR2 YSYEKL. The CDR3 is CASSQGMASSYEQYF. CDR3 DNA: TGCGCCAGCAGCCAAGGTATGGCTAGCTCCTACGAGCAGTACTTC.

The chain is built from TRBV30 and TRBJ1-2, with 8 nucleotides matching TRBD1. Unmatched junction bases numbered 10, after V lost 3 bases and J lost 7 bases. The CDR3 runs to 14 residues. Germline assignment: CDR1 GTSNPN and CDR2 SVGIG (reference sequence). CDR3 DNA: TGTGCCTGGAGCCATACAGGGGGGCCAGGTGGCTACACCTTC. Residues: CAWSHTGGPGGYTF.

This clone was seen only a few times. V and J are TRBV7-9 and TRBJ1-1; 7 bases map to TRBD1. J gave up 7 bases and V 6 bases, and 5 bases lay outside the gene matches. Germline V gene sequence: CDR1 SEHNR, CDR2 FQNEAQ (reference sequence). The CDR3 sequence is 12 residues long. The CDR3 DNA reads TGTGCCAGCAGAGTAGGGGGCGGTGAAGCTTTCTTT. Its translation is CASRVGGGEAFF.

The chain recombines TRBV11-2 with TRBJ2-1; possibly TRBD1 for D (6 bases). Germline lookup yields CDR1 SGHAT and CDR2 FQNNGV. V was clipped by 2 bases and J by 3 bases, with 20 bases between them. The CDR3 contains 18 residues. CDR3 DNA sequence: TGTGCCAGCAGCTTATACTCCCGGAATACAGGGAACTACAATGAGCAGTTCTTC. Amino acids: CASSLYSRNTGNYNEQFF.

This clone appeared once. The genes are TRBV6-6 and TRBJ2-1; no clear D. The CDR3 sequence is 16 residues long. Trimming shortened V by 1 base and J by 2 bases, and 12 bases separated the two germline ends. Germline CDR1 MNHNY, CDR2 SVGAGI (reference sequence). The CDR3 loop is CASSYWAAVAYNEQFF. The CDR3 nucleotides read TGTGCCAGCAGTTACTGGGCTGCGGTTGCCTACAATGAGCAGTTCTTC.

CDR3 DNA sequence: TGTGCCAGCAGCTTGGGACAGGCATCTGAAGCTTTCTTT. Amino acids: CASSLGQASEAFF. V and J are TRBV11-2 and TRBJ1-1, with 8 nucleotides matching TRBD1. This CDR3 comprises 13 residues. Germline CDR1 is SGHAT and CDR2 is FQNNGV. V lost 3 bases to trimming and J lost 6 bases; unmatched junction nucleotides: 3. Drawing the rest from reference TRBV11-2 and TRBJ1-1, the complete variable domain is EAGVAQSPRYKIIEKRQSVAFWCNPISGHATLYWYQQILGQGPKLLIQFQNNGVVDDSQLPKDRFSAERLKGVDSTLKIQPAKLEDSAVYLCASSLGQASEAFFGQGTRLTVV.

This clone was seen more than once but under ten times. Here the CDR3 DNA reads TGTGCCAGCAGCCCGAGGGGGGTGACTGAAGCTTTCTTT. Its translation is CASSPRGVTEAFF. The J gene is TRBJ1-1, the V gene TRBV4-2; tentative D call: TRBD1 (6 bases). Germline V lookup: CDR1 LGHNA, CDR2 YNFKEQ. The CDR3 totals 13 residues. Trimming left V 4 bases short and J 5 bases short, with 11 bases between.

The rearrangement joins TRBV19 to TRBJ1-5; 9 bases are a match to TRBD1. This CDR3 comprises 17 residues. Germline CDR1 reads LNHDA; CDR2 reads SQIVND (reference sequence). With 4 bases clipped from V and 4 bases from J, the junction kept 11 bases outside the gene matches. The CDR3 reads CASSTLYDRGVNQPQHF. For the CDR3, the DNA is TGTGCCAGTAGTACCCTCTACGACAGGGGGGTAAATCAGCCCCAGCATTTT.

The chain links TRBV6-5 to TRBJ2-3, with D uncertain. Germline CDR1 and CDR2: MNHEY and SVGAGI. This CDR3 is 13 amino acids long. V was clipped by 2 bases and J by 4 bases, with 7 bases between them. In nucleotides, the CDR3 is TGTGCCAGCAGTTACGAGAGATCAGATACGCAGTATTTT. Translating it yields CASSYERSDTQYF.

The chain joins TRBV6-6 to TRBJ2-7, with D perhaps matching TRBD1 or TRBD2 (5 bases each). V was clipped by 5 bases and J by 1 base, with 18 bases between them. Per germline, CDR1 MNHNY and CDR2 SVGAGI (reference sequence). The CDR3 totals 16 residues. The CDR3 spells CASSPRGGERSYEQYF. CDR3 nucleotides: TGTGCCAGCAGTCCTAGGGGTGGGGAGAGATCCTACGAGCAGTACTTC.

The V gene is TRBV19, the J gene TRBJ1-5; a weak D match, TRBD1 (5 bases). V dropped 3 bases and J dropped 7 bases, with 13 bases sitting between them. CDR3 length equals 14 residues. Germline V lookup: CDR1 LNHDA, CDR2 SQIVND (reference sequence). DNA of the CDR3: TGTGCCAGTAGTATGGGCAGGGTAGACCAGCCCCAGCATTTT. Translated: CASSMGRVDQPQHF.

V is TRBV15 and J is TRBJ2-5, with 7 bases identical to TRBD2. V was clipped by 5 bases and J by 2 bases; unmatched bases: 8. This CDR3 is built from 15 residues. Germline V lookup: CDR1 LNHNV, CDR2 YYDKDF (reference sequence). CDR3 nucleotide sequence: TGTGCCACCAGCCCCACACTAGCGCCTCAAGAGACCCAGTACTTC. Translated: CATSPTLAPQETQYF.

This chain joins TRBV27 and TRBJ2-1, with a tentative D call TRBD1 (6 bases). Between the trimmed V and J ends, which lost 3 bases and 0 bases, there was a span of 12 bases. CDR1 and CDR2 (germline): MNHEY, SMNVEV (reference sequence). This CDR3 spans 16 amino acids. The DNA for the CDR3 is TGTGCCAGCAGTTTGGGAACAGGGAGCTCCTACAATGAGCAGTTCTTC. As protein: CASSLGTGSSYNEQFF.

The chain couples TRBV7-9 to TRBJ1-4; no definite D call. Trimming stripped 5 bases from V and 4 bases from J, with 17 bases between. Germline V gene lookup returns CDR1 SEHNR and CDR2 FQNEAQ (reference sequence). This CDR3 contains 16 residues. CDR3 nucleotide sequence: TGTGCCAGCAGCCCAAGCGTTGGGCAGATTAATGAAAAACTGTTTTTT. It translates to CASSPSVGQINEKLFF.